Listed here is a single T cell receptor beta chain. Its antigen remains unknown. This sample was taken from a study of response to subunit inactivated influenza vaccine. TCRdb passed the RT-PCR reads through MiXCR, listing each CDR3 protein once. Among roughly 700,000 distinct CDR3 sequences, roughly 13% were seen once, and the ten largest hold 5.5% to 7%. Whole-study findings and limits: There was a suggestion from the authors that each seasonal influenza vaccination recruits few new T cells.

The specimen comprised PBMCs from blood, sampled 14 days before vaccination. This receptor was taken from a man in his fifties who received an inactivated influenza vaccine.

The CDR3 DNA is TGTGCCAGCAGCGTAGTGAGGGAAGACGTCTACGAGCAGTACTTC. Its translation is CASSVVREDVYEQYF. The rearrangement uses TRBV9 and TRBJ2-7; perhaps TRBD2 as D (5 bases). V lost 0 bases and J lost 3, with 13 bases in between. Per the germline V gene, CDR1 is SGDLS and CDR2 is YYNGEE. The CDR3 has 15 amino acids.